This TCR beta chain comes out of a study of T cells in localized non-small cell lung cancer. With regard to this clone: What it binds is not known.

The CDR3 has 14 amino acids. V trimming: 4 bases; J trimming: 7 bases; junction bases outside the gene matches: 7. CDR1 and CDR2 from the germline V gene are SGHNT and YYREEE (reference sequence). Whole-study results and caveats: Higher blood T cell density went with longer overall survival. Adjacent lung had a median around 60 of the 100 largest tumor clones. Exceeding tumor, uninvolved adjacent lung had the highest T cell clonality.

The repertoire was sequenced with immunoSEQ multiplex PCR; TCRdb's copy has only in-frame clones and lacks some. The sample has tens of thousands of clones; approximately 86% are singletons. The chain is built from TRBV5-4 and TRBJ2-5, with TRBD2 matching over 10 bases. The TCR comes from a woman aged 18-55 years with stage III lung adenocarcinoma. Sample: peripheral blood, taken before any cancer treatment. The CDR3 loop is CASSPSGGVWTQYF. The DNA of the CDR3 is TGTGCCAGCAGCCCCAGCGGGGGGGTATGGACCCAGTACTTC.